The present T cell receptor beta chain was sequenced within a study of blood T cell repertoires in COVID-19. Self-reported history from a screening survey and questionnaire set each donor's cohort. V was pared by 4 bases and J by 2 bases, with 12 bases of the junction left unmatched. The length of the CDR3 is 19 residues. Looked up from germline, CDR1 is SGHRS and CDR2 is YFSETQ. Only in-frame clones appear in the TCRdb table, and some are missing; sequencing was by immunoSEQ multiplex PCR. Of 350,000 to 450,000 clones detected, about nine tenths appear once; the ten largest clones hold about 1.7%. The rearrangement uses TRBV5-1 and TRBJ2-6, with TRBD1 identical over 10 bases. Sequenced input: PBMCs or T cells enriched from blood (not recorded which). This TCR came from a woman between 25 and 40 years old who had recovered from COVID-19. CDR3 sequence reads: CASSLLVGQGITGANVLTF. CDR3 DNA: TGCGCCAGCAGCCTGCTTGTGGGACAGGGGATAACTGGGGCCAACGTCCTGACTTTC. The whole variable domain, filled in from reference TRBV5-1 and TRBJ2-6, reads KAGVTQTPRYLIKTRGQQVTLSCSPISGHRSVSWYQQTPGQGLQFLFEYFSETQRNKGNFPGRFSGRQFSNSRSEMNVSTLELGDSALYLCASSLLVGQGITGANVLTFGAGSRLTVL.